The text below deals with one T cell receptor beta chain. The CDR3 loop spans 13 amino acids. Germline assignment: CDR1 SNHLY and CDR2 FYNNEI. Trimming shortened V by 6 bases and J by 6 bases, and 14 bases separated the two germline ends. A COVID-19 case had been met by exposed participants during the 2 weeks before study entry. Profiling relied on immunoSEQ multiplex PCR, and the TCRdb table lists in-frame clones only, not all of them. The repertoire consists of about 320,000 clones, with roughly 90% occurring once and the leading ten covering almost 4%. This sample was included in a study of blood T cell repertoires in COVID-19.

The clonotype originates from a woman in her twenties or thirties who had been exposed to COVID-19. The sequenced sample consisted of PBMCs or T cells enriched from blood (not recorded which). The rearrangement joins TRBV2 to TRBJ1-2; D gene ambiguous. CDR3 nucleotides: TGTGCCAGCAGCCTCCCCCCTACCCATGGCTACACCTTC. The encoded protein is CASSLPPTHGYTF.